This TCR beta chain comes out of a study of cytomegalovirus exposure and HLA in healthy donors (dated by TCRdb to 2016 to 2017). In terms of the full investigation: The 650 to 800 repertoires of the first cohort and the 110 or so validation repertoires were produced on the same platform, according to a later analysis. The study aimed to test whether cataloging public T cell receptors could reveal signatures of past pathogen exposure. To predict cytomegalovirus infection status, the study combined high-throughput TCR immunosequencing, statistical association of individual TCRs with disease status, and machine learning. In addition to the first cohort of 650 to 800 subjects, a separate validation cohort of under 150 different subjects was used. The investigation overall reported the following: The study listed 150 to 200 TCR beta chains as associated with cytomegalovirus. A few of the identified cytomegalovirus-associated TCR beta chains were confirmed in vitro to be specific for cytomegalovirus antigens. Across donors, most TCR sequences were observed very rarely, whereas some public TCRs were present in many individuals. A later analysis had no HLA typing for the validation cohort, so co-occurrence there was scored across all 130 or so repertoires. A later analysis found that TCRs clustered in the first cohort also tended to co-occur in the 110 or so validation repertoires, with approximately 94% of cluster scores above 0. In both the original and validation cohorts, the classifier was reported to diagnose cytomegalovirus status with high specificity and sensitivity. The authors suggested that the approach could potentially be generalized to other disease states and immunological phenotypes.

Donors formed part of the validation cohort, which comprised 95 to 150 subjects and was distinct from the first cohort of under 850 subjects. The library came from the immunoSEQ multiplex PCR assay. The original methods were these. A statistical classification framework was built for diagnosing cytomegalovirus status from the catalog of TCR beta chain sequences. TCRdb retrieved this table from immuneACCESS and kept in-frame rearrangements only. Not all clones are present; in checked studies, unresolved V genes account for under half, and no reason is known for the remainder. For V, J and clone size, that table is used; D and trimming come from the DNA. A total of about 73,000 clones appear in this sample, around nine tenths of them only once. The top ten constitute 3.5% to 4% of the sample. The CDR3 runs 13 amino acids, cysteine and phenylalanine included. Just the 39-base CDR3 DNA is kept, in frame starting at base 1. The germline V end is reduced by 10 bases and the J end by 8 bases; junction bases left unmatched: 10. CDR1 and CDR2 are drawn from the germline V gene: MDHEN, SYDVKM.

Points on this clone: The antigen it binds to is not known. Within one base of it there is no much larger clone, and no base qualities were kept.

Sequenced sample: PBMCs. This chain joins TRBV28 to TRBJ1-2, and TRBD1 matches 10 of the central bases. The receptor was derived from a young woman in good health and CMV-seropositive. The CDR3 corresponds to CATVTGGAGGYTF. The DNA is TGTGCCACCGTGACAGGGGGCGCAGGGGGCTACACCTTC.